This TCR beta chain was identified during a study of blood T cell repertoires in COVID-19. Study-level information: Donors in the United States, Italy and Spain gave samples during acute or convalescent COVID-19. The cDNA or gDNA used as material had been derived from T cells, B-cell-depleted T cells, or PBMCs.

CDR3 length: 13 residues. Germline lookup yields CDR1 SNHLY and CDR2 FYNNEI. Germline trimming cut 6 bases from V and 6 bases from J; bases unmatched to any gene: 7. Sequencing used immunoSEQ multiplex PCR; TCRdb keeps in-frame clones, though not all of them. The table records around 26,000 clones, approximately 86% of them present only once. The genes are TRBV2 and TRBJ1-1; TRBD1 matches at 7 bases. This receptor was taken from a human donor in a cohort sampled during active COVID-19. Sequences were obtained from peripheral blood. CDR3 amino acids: CASSTRGTAEAFF. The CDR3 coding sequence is TGTGCCAGCAGCACCAGGGGGACGGCTGAAGCTTTCTTT. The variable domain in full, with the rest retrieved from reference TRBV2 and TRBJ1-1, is EPEVTQTPSHQVTQMGQEVILRCVPISNHLYFYWYRQILGQKVEFLVSFYNNEISEKSEIFDDQFSVERPDGSNFTLKIRSTKLEDSAMYFCASSTRGTAEAFFGQGTRLTVV.